The present T cell receptor (beta chain) was sequenced within a study of regulatory T cells in long-lasting Graves disease (dated by TCRdb to the early 2020s). Regarding the complete study: Newly diagnosed Graves' disease patients had taken antithyroid drugs for less than 3 months. Persistent Graves' disease patients were compared with newly diagnosed Graves' disease patients by peripheral blood TCR sequencing and RNA sequencing. A total of 33 samples were covered by TCR sequencing, comprising some 13 persistent and around 20 newly diagnosed Graves' disease patients. The study took place in China and was registered as a clinical trial.

In the germline V gene (reference sequence), CDR1 corresponds to DFQATT and CDR2 to SNEGSKA. Trimming takes 5 bases from V and 7 bases from J, and the germline ends sit 9 bases apart. Its CDR3 holds 11 amino acids, cysteine through phenylalanine. The sequence is cut down to CDR3 DNA, 33 bases in frame from base 1. The time point label of this sample denotes: newly diagnosed GD, antithyroid drugs for less than 3 months. RNA was extracted from PBMCs in TRIzol for both TCR sequencing and RNA sequencing. The diagnosis of Graves' disease was made according to American Thyroid Association guidelines. The patients came from an endocrinology department in Xi'an, China. From each patient, 7.5 to 10 milliliters of peripheral blood was collected into an EDTA anticoagulant tube. Ficoll Paque Plus density gradient separation was used to isolate PBMCs, and no additional T cell sorting was done. An Agilent 2100 Bioanalyzer and agarose gel were used to check RNA quality, and a NanoDrop 2000 was used to measure RNA concentration.

Results the study describes overall, beyond this receptor: Peripheral blood alone was examined, since thyroid tissue, which constituted the primary lesion, could not be accessed. Compared with newly diagnosed patients, patients with persistent Graves' disease had lower TCR Shannon entropy and fewer highly expanded clones, which suggests clonal expansion. Persistent disease showed preferential use of TRBV28, TRBJ1-2 and TRBJ2-5, whereas newly diagnosed disease favored TRBV20-1 and TRBJ2-1. The authors acknowledged the small sample size as a limitation that may reduce accuracy. Persistent patients shared more public clonotypes among themselves (around 2,500) than newly diagnosed patients did (approximately 900). Only the TCR beta chain was sequenced and analyzed.

This clonotype was seen more than once but under ten times. No cognate antigen has been identified for it. No qualities accompany the bases; no much larger clone lies one base away. The library was obtained by multiplex PCR. Sequencing instrument: Illumina HiSeq 4000. iRepertoire HTBI primers and Arm-PCR amplification of CDR3 regions were used to construct TCR beta libraries. Before sequencing, the PCR products went through gel purification. In the paper's pipeline: Gene usage analysis of CDR3 amino acid clonotypes relied on the 60 or so TRBV and more than twelve TRBJ segments identified across samples. COPE and FqMerger were used to merge filtered high-quality paired reads into contigs. BLAST was used to align contigs to IMGT TRBV, TRBD and TRBJ reference genes, and CDR3 was defined according to IMGT. Any clonotype with a frequency above 0.1% was counted as a highly expanded clone. Shannon entropy was used to measure repertoire diversity, and the Gini coefficient was used to measure V-J evenness. A clonotype was considered public if more than one individual shared it. TCRdb reworked the public reads: Q25 trimming with fastp, MiXCR clone assembly, productive beta chains retained. Identical CDR3 proteins give one entry, which carries the most common genes and DNA. The V and J calls reflect TCRdb's pipeline rather than the authors' work. This sample is represented by around 240,000 distinct CDR3 sequences; 15% to 20% of them were singletons. Of the sample, less than 15% falls within the top ten clones.

These data were also filed under a second study, of T cells in Graves' hyperthyroidism and ophthalmopathy. According to the second study: Graves' hyperthyroidism was defined as stable when no progression to ophthalmopathy occurred over 18 months of follow-up. Hyperthyroidism patients were newly diagnosed, with disease duration under 2 months, and aged 18 to 65 years. Exclusion was applied to patients with uncontrolled infections, other autoimmune diseases, pregnancy or lactation. Clinical symptoms, serum thyroxine and TRAb, thyroid ultrasound, and orbital computed tomography formed the basis for the diagnoses. The first round of RT-PCR for the TCR CDR3 was performed with the HTBI primer set and the Qiagen OneStep RT-PCR kit. Most expanded thyroid clonotypes (frequency above 0.001) were also found in blood, which suggests that blood repertoires may mirror thyroid immune responses. A model built on a 13 V-J signature distinguished ophthalmopathy from stable hyperthyroidism, reaching 85% to 90% sensitivity and around 81% specificity in cross-validation and 80%/75% in testing. In validation, the model predicted progression to ophthalmopathy with over 65% sensitivity and approximately 78% specificity, a median of about six months before onset. To identify TCR V-J signatures that set the groups apart, the researchers used a discovery cohort of about a hundred patients, made up of about 44 with Graves' ophthalmopathy and about 60 with stable Graves' hyperthyroidism. Prospective prediction of ophthalmopathy was tested in an independent validation cohort of approximately 19 hyperthyroidism patients and roughly 16 patients who later progressed to ophthalmopathy. For training and testing, the roughly 93 patients in the discovery cohort were randomly divided in a 7:3 ratio. Thyroid tissue and blood T-cell repertoires from six Graves' hyperthyroidism patients were also compared in the study. After sampling, hyperthyroidism patients received methimazole starting at 30 mg daily, and ophthalmopathy patients received high-dose intravenous methylprednisolone. The libraries were constructed in a second round of multiplex PCR and then size-selected and purified. Libraries were sequenced paired-end with 100 bp reads on an Illumina HiSeq2000. Raw data were processed with SOAPnuke, discarding reads with adapters, uncalled bases, mean Phred below 15, or no exact constant-primer or identifier match. High-quality paired reads were merged using COPE v1.2.5, and each unique nucleotide sequence was defined as a clonotype. MiTCR v1.1 was used to align clonotypes to the IMGT TRBV, TRBD and TRBJ reference segments. The analysis was restricted to V-J combinations with a frequency above 0.0001, which together covered about 99% of the repertoires. The TCS score was defined as the ratio of F50 (clonal expansion) to E x V (chaos), calculated using BLOSUM62-based TCRdist between CDR3 peptides within each V-J. Welch's t-statistics and random forest reduced around 520 V-J features to some 14, which were used in a naive Bayes classifier (R e1071). Sample size was not statistically predetermined, and blinding of investigators to group allocation was not performed. According to the paper, TCR Vbeta CDR3 sequencing was carried out on 135 peripheral blood samples, which came from 40 to 45 ophthalmopathy, some 73 hyperthyroidism and approximately 17 progressor patients.

The rearrangement joined TRBV20-1 to TRBJ2-1; the D gene cannot be resolved beyond TRBD1 or TRBD2, each matching 6 bases. The source is a woman in her twenties or thirties with Graves disease. Donor details come from another sample of the same person, matched by shared clones. The input for sequencing was peripheral blood mononuclear cells (PBMCs), taken at new diagnosis, from a patient treated with antithyroid drugs. CDR3 sequence: CSAGGRNEQFF. The base sequence is TGCAGTGCTGGGGGGCGGAATGAGCAGTTCTTC.